Below, 2 T cell receptor beta chains from the same sample are listed, as sequenced in a study of T cell repertoires in aging, cancer and after chemotherapy. The template was genomic DNA from peripheral blood, not RNA. Multiplex touch-down PCR with TRB-A/B primers amplified rearranged V-D-J TRB sequences. TCRdb reprocessed the multiplex PCR reads via MiXCR and lists one record per CDR3 protein. The table includes about 4,900 distinct CDR3 sequences, under 50% detected once. The sequenced material came from blood. These receptors all stem from a human donor in good health.

This chain links TRBV12-3 or TRBV12-4 with TRBJ1-6; TRBD1 aligns across 10 bases. The CDR3 has 14 amino acids. The junction had 5 bases not matched to a gene; V was cut back by 6 bases and J by 9 bases. The CDR3 DNA is TGTGCCAGCAGCCGGGACAGGGGTAGTTCACCCCTCCACTTT. It codes for CASSRDRGSSPLHF.

This chain joins TRBV6-8 and TRBJ2-5, with 7 bases that match TRBD1. V dropped 6 bases and J dropped 5; count of bases not matched to a gene: 12. CDR1 is MNHGY and CDR2 is SAAAGT in the germline V gene. This CDR3 is 15 amino acids long. Written as DNA, the CDR3 is TGTGCCAGCAGGGAGACAGGGTGGCTTAATGAGACCCAGTACTTC. It is translated as CASRETGWLNETQYF.